Following are 12 T cell receptor beta chains from one sample sequenced in a study of CD8 T cells in ankylosing spondylitis. TCRdb ran MiXCR on the 5' RACE reads and lists one entry per CDR3 protein. The table lists around 130,000 distinct CDR3 sequences, 9.3% of them singletons. Sample: blood, either unsorted or a sorted T cell fraction (not recorded which). These receptors all come from a male donor with ankylosing spondylitis or in good health (not recorded which).

About this clonotype itself: A much larger clone is a single base away; this may be a read error. The chain carries TRBV20-1 and TRBJ2-1, with TRBD2 matching over 7 bases. This CDR3 region has 16 residues. The ends lost 2 bases at V and 2 bases at J; junction bases unmatched: 9. CDR1 is DFQATT and CDR2 is SNEGSKA in the germline V gene (reference sequence). CDR3 protein: CSARPTSRGTYNEQFF. The CDR3 bases are TGCAGTGCTAGACCGACTAGCCGGGGGACCTACAATGAGCAGTTCTTC.

Ten or more counts support this clonotype. The rearrangement uses TRBV7-9 and TRBJ2-1; D remains ambiguous. CDR3 length: 14 residues. With 1 base removed from V and 5 bases from J, the gap between germline ends came to 9 bases. The germline CDR1 and CDR2 sequences are SEHNR and FQNEAQ (reference sequence). The CDR3 reads CASSLVARHNEQFF. CDR3 nucleotide sequence: TGTGCCAGCAGCTTAGTCGCACGACACAATGAGCAGTTCTTC.

This clonotype appeared a few times. The V gene is TRBV9, the J gene TRBJ2-1; 9 nucleotides align to TRBD1. With V trimmed by 3 bases and J by 6 bases, 1 base remained unmatched. In germline, CDR1 is SGDLS, CDR2 YYNGEE. The CDR3 runs to 13 residues. CDR3 amino acids: CASSGTGVNEQFF. DNA for the CDR3: TGTGCCAGCAGCGGGACAGGGGTCAATGAGCAGTTCTTC.

This clonotype was seen ten or more times. The gene calls are TRBV5-1 and TRBJ2-7; 10 bases match TRBD2. The CDR3 loop spans 16 amino acids. CDR1 and CDR2 from the germline V gene are SGHRS and YFSETQ. V lost 2 bases and J lost 0; bases outside the gene matches: 5. CDR3 protein: CASSFGSGRSSYEQYF. CDR3 sequence (DNA): TGCGCCAGCAGCTTCGGTAGCGGGAGGTCCTCCTACGAGCAGTACTTC.

This clonotype was counted ten times or more. The chain links TRBV7-2 to TRBJ2-3; the D is unclear. Germline V gene data show CDR1 as SGHTA and CDR2 as FQGNSA. With 0 bases removed from V and 8 bases from J, the gap between germline ends came to 12 bases. This CDR3 spans 14 amino acids. This chain's CDR3 is CASSLAPSPGTQYF. The CDR3 DNA sequence: TGTGCCAGCAGCTTAGCGCCTTCCCCCGGTACGCAGTATTTT.

This clonotype was counted at least ten times. The chain uses TRBV11-1 and TRBJ2-4, with 10 positions matching TRBD2. Germline V gene lookup returns CDR1 SGHAT and CDR2 FQDESV (reference sequence). This CDR3 is 14 amino acids long. V was pared by 1 base and J by 13 bases, with 7 bases of the junction left unmatched. The chain's CDR3 is CASSLEVSSGGQYF. The CDR3, as DNA: TGTGCCAGCAGCTTAGAGGTGTCTAGCGGGGGCCAGTACTTC. Full variable domain (outside the CDR3, taken from reference TRBV11-1 and TRBJ2-4): EAEVAQSPRYKITEKSQAVAFWCDPISGHATLYWYRQILGQGPELLVQFQDESVVDDSQLPKDRFSAERLKGVDSTLKIQPAELGDSAMYLCASSLEVSSGGQYFGAGTRLSVL.

Concerning this clonotype itself: Mismatch with germline at one junction end may stem from a read error. V usage is TRBV5-1 and J usage is TRBJ2-3, with 8 bases that match TRBD2. The CDR3 runs to 16 residues. Germline V gene data show CDR1 as SGHRS and CDR2 as YFSETQ. The CDR3 region has the DNA TGCGCCTGCAGCATCTTTAATAGCGGGGACTCAGATACGCAGTATTTT. Translation: CACSIFNSGDSDTQYF.

V gene TRBV7-2 combines with J gene TRBJ2-1, with 15 bases identical to TRBD2. Germline V lookup: CDR1 SGHTA, CDR2 FQGNSA. After removal of 4 bases from V and 3 bases from J, the junction contained 4 bases not matched to a gene. The CDR3 totals 17 residues. The CDR3: CASSWGLAGGRYNEQFF. The CDR3 DNA is TGTGCCAGCAGCTGGGGACTAGCGGGAGGACGCTACAATGAGCAGTTCTTC.

A single count supports this clonotype. This may come from a read error, since a much larger clone is one base off. V usage is TRBV5-5 and J usage is TRBJ1-2, with D perhaps TRBD1 (5 bases). Germline V CDR1 and CDR2: SGHKS, YYEKEE (reference sequence). CDR3 length: 13 amino acids. The CDR3 DNA follows: TGTGCCAGCAGCTTAGTAGAGGGGTATGGCGACACCTTC. Its translation: CASSLVEGYGDTF. Based on the CDR3 plus reference TRBV5-5 and TRBJ1-2, the full variable domain is DAGVTQSPTHLIKTRGQQVTLRCSPISGHKSVSWYQQVLGQGPQFIFQYYEKEERGRGNFPDRFSARQFPNYSSELNVNALLLGDSALYLCASSLVEGYGDTFGSGTRLTVV.

In its sample, this clonotype was seen many times. This chain connects TRBV28 to TRBJ1-2; no clear D. This CDR3 comprises 13 residues. Germline V gene lookup returns CDR1 MDHEN and CDR2 SYDVKM. Trimming shortened V by 7 bases and J by 6 bases, and 15 bases separated the two germline ends. Here the CDR3 reads CASTLGRFNGYTF. The CDR3 coding sequence is TGTGCCAGCACCCTGGGGAGGTTCAATGGCTACACCTTC.

This clonotype has at least ten counts. J is TRBJ2-7 and V is TRBV5-6; D is ambiguous. CDR1 is SGHDT and CDR2 is YYEEEE in the germline V gene. V was pared by 4 bases and J by 0 bases, with 11 bases between. This CDR3 is 14 amino acids long. The CDR3 DNA reads TGTGCCAGCAGCATGCGGACCGTCTCCTACGAGCAGTACTTC. As protein: CASSMRTVSYEQYF.

This clonotype was seen at least ten times. The chain couples TRBV7-2 to TRBJ2-4; 7 bases line up with TRBD1. V was pared by 0 bases and J by 3 bases, with 2 bases of the junction left unmatched. Germline V gene sequence: CDR1 SGHTA, CDR2 FQGNSA. The CDR3 runs 15 residues. For the CDR3, the DNA is TGTGCCAGCAGCTTAGCCGGACAGGTCAAAAACATTCAGTACTTC. This translates into CASSLAGQVKNIQYF.